These 8 T cell receptor beta chains came from one sample sequenced in a study of OX40 agonist ivuxolimab in advanced cancers. Profiling relied on immunoSEQ multiplex PCR, and the TCRdb table lists in-frame clones only, not all of them. Of about 80,000 clones listed, approximately 85% are singletons. Sequencing used CD4+ or CD8+ T cells sorted from blood, obtained in a trial of the OX40 agonist ivuxolimab. Every receptor here comes from an adult with an advanced solid tumor such as melanoma, head and neck, liver or kidney cancer.

CDR3 nucleotide sequence: TGTGCCAGTAGTCCTCTGCAGCTCGGCGGGGGGATAGATACGCAGTATTTT. Translation gives CASSPLQLGGGIDTQYF. The V gene is TRBV19, the J gene TRBJ2-3; TRBD2 aligns across 8 bases. The CDR3 has 17 amino acids. CDR1 and CDR2 (germline): LNHDA, SQIVND (reference sequence). The junction had 15 bases not matched to a gene; V was cut back by 5 bases and J by 5 bases.

The chain links TRBV14 to TRBJ2-6; tentative D call: TRBD2 (5 bases). V was cut by 4 bases and J by 9 bases, with 16 bases left in between. The CDR3 extends over 15 amino acids. Looked up from germline, CDR1 is SGHDN and CDR2 is FVKESK. The CDR3 DNA reads as TGTGCCAGCAGCCTAACGGGAAGGTTGAACAACGTCCTGACTTTC. Protein product: CASSLTGRLNNVLTF.

This clone appeared a single time. The chain carries TRBV27 and TRBJ2-2; 7 bases map to TRBD1. Germline assignment: CDR1 MNHEY and CDR2 SMNVEV (reference sequence). The ends lost 2 bases at V and 4 bases at J; junction bases unmatched: 4. CDR3 length equals 15 residues. The chain's CDR3 is CASSLHRDSTGELFF. CDR3 DNA sequence: TGTGCCAGCAGTTTACATAGGGACAGCACCGGGGAGCTGTTTTTT.

In nucleotides, the CDR3 is TGTGCCAGCAGTTACTCGGGACAGGGTACCTACGAGCAGTACTTC. Translation: CASSYSGQGTYEQYF. This rearrangement joins TRBV6-6 to TRBJ2-7, with TRBD1 matching over 9 bases. CDR1 MNHNY and CDR2 SVGAGI come from the germline V gene (reference sequence). The CDR3 is 15 amino acids. Trimming took 0 bases from V and 2 from J; bases not matched to a gene: 2.

In DNA form, the CDR3 reads TGCGCCAGCAGTCAAGGATGGGGGTACGAGCAGTACTTC. Its translation: CASSQGWGYEQYF. This rearrangement joins TRBV23-1 to TRBJ2-7; D may correspond to TRBD1 or TRBD2 (5 bases each). TRBV23-1 is treated as an ORF (open reading frame) with a function not yet certain. This CDR3 has 13 residues. V lost 2 bases to trimming and J lost 4 bases, with 9 bases between them.

The V call is TRBV27, the J call TRBJ2-4; 9 positions agree with TRBD2. The CDR3 sequence is 16 residues long. V gave up 2 bases and J gave up 7 bases; unmatched junction bases: 9. Per the germline V gene, CDR1 is MNHEY and CDR2 is SMNVEV (reference sequence). The CDR3 sequence is CASSLKLAGDRNIQYF. The CDR3 DNA is TGTGCCAGCAGTTTAAAGTTAGCGGGAGATCGGAACATTCAGTACTTC.

CDR3 sequence: CASSAQPGANNEQFF. CDR3 DNA sequence: TGTGCCAGCAGCGCACAACCGGGGGCAAACAATGAGCAGTTCTTC. This chain uses TRBV7-9 with TRBJ2-1; either TRBD1 or TRBD2 may fit D (6 bases each). The germline gives CDR1 SEHNR, CDR2 FQNEAQ (reference sequence). Trimming pared 5 bases from V and 5 bases from J, leaving 16 bases between. CDR3 length: 15 amino acids.

The chain has TRBV7-9 and TRBJ1-3, with a possible D match to TRBD1 (6 bases). The CDR3 spans 14 residues. Trimming cost V 11 bases and J 3 bases, with 17 bases left between them. Germline lookup yields CDR1 SEHNR and CDR2 FQNEAQ (reference sequence). CDR3: CALAGRGGGNTIYF. In DNA form, the CDR3 reads TGTGCCCTAGCGGGCAGGGGAGGTGGAAACACCATATATTTT.